This T cell receptor (beta chain) was retrieved from a study of CD8 T cells in Susac syndrome. V was clipped by 2 bases and J by 6 bases, with 10 bases between them. The CDR3 covers 13 residues. CDR1 and CDR2 (germline): MNHEY, SVGAGI. The study sequenced TCR beta in blood CD8+ and CD4+ T cells. It was treatment-naive patients with stable or active relapsing-remitting disease who made up the multiple sclerosis controls. Isolation of CD8+ and CD4+ T cells was performed negatively, whereas enrichment of TEMRA cells was done by FACS. The RNA, roughly 0.5 to 1 ug, was put through reverse transcription using random hexamers. Multiplex PCR with immunoSEQ amplified the TCR beta CDR3 across 54 Vbeta and 13 Jbeta. TCRdb re-called the immunoSEQ multiplex PCR reads with MiXCR, one entry per CDR3 protein. The data hold about 150,000 distinct CDR3 sequences, with roughly 95% observed a single time.

The sequence derives from a human donor with multiple sclerosis. The chain couples TRBV6-5 to TRBJ1-2; a weak D match, TRBD1 (6 bases). The sample taken for sequencing was CD8+ T cells from PBMCs. CDR3 sequence: CASSYGGADGYTF. CDR3 in DNA: TGTGCCAGCAGTTACGGGGGGGCAGATGGCTACACCTTC.